What follows are 26 T cell receptor beta chains derived from one specimen sequenced in a study of T cells in pancreatic ductal adenocarcinoma. Selected pancreatic ductal adenocarcinoma patients had undergone surgery without neoadjuvant therapy. Only in-frame clones appear in the TCRdb table, and some are missing; sequencing was by immunoSEQ multiplex PCR. The repertoire holds around 4,600 clones, about 71% seen once, with approximately 14% in the top ten. The material sequenced was pancreatic tumor tissue. Receptor source: a human donor with pancreatic ductal adenocarcinoma.

The J gene is TRBJ2-1, the V gene TRBV7-2; D is undetermined. The CDR3 consists of 11 residues. The germline V gene encodes CDR1 SGHTA and CDR2 FQGNSA. The germline V and J ends were trimmed by 11 bases and 7 bases, with 12 bases remaining between them. The CDR3 coding sequence is TGTGCCGGCCGGGTGTTAAATGAGCAGTTCTTC. Its protein product is CAGRVLNEQFF.

The chain combines TRBV5-4 with TRBJ2-5; D unclear. This CDR3 spans 14 amino acids. V was clipped by 2 bases and J by 2 bases, with 10 bases between them. Germline lookup yields CDR1 SGHNT and CDR2 YYREEE (reference sequence). The CDR3, as DNA: TGTGCCAGCAGCTTTAATGCCGGACAAGAGACCCAGTACTTC. Translating gives CASSFNAGQETQYF.

This rearrangement joins TRBV7-2 to TRBJ1-5; no clear D. The ends were cut back, 5 bases at V and 7 bases at J, with 12 bases in the middle. The length of the CDR3 is 13 residues. CDR1 SGHTA and CDR2 FQGNSA come from the germline V gene. In DNA form, the CDR3 reads TGTGCCAGCAGCGATTGGACCAGCCAGCCCCAGCATTTT. Translated: CASSDWTSQPQHF.

The chain recombines TRBV7-2 with TRBJ2-7; D gene ambiguous. The CDR3 has 17 residues. The V end lost 0 bases, the J end lost 2 bases, and 17 bases lay between the germline ends. Germline CDR1 is SGHTA and CDR2 is FQGNSA. CDR3 in amino acids: CASSLAQVIGPTYEQYF. DNA for the CDR3: TGTGCCAGCAGCTTAGCTCAAGTAATCGGCCCCACCTACGAGCAGTACTTC.

This chain uses TRBV7-8 with TRBJ2-1; D gene ambiguous. The CDR3 contains 16 residues. V was cut by 5 bases and J by 0 bases, with 14 bases left in between. Germline V gene lookup returns CDR1 SGHVS and CDR2 FQNEAQ. CDR3 in DNA: TGTGCCAGCAGCCGTATACTGCGGAGCTCCTACAATGAGCAGTTCTTC. As protein: CASSRILRSSYNEQFF. Combining the CDR3 with reference TRBV7-8 and TRBJ2-1 gives the whole variable domain GAGVSQSPRYKVAKRGQDVALRCDPISGHVSLFWYQQALGQGPEFLTYFQNEAQLDKSGLPSDRFFAERPEGSVSTLKIQRTQQEDSAVYLCASSRILRSSYNEQFFGPGTRLTVL.

The chain carries TRBV7-9 and TRBJ2-1; 12 bases are a match to TRBD1. V dropped 5 bases and J dropped 4; count of bases not matched to a gene: 6. Germline assignment: CDR1 SEHNR and CDR2 FQNEAQ (reference sequence). CDR3 length: 16 amino acids. The CDR3 DNA reads as TGTGCCAGCAGCCCGGGACAGGGGGCGGGTTACAATGAGCAGTTCTTC. Amino acid sequence: CASSPGQGAGYNEQFF.

The CDR3 region is CASSLASRGGSDTQYF. The CDR3 nucleotides are TGTGCCAGCAGCTTAGCTTCGCGGGGGGGTTCGGATACGCAGTATTTT. The genes are TRBV7-8 and TRBJ2-3, with 9 positions matching TRBD2. With 0 bases clipped from V and 6 bases from J, the junction kept 7 bases outside the gene matches. This CDR3 is 16 amino acids long. The germline CDR1 and CDR2 sequences are SGHVS and FQNEAQ.

The chain is built from TRBV6-6 and TRBJ2-5; either TRBD1 or TRBD2 may fit D (5 bases each). Trimming removed 8 bases from V and 4 bases from J, with 14 bases in between. The CDR3 consists of 13 residues. Germline values: CDR1 MNHNY, CDR2 SVGAGI (reference sequence). In DNA, the CDR3 is TGTGCCAGCTCCGAGAGGGGCCCAGAGACCCAGTACTTC. This codes for CASSERGPETQYF.

The V and J genes are TRBV5-6 and TRBJ1-2; a weak D match, TRBD1 (5 bases). V was pared by 1 base and J by 5 bases, with 9 bases between. CDR3 length equals 13 residues. CDR1 is SGHDT and CDR2 is YYEEEE in the germline V gene. The CDR3 protein is CASSLPGLYGYTF. The CDR3 DNA sequence: TGTGCCAGCAGCTTGCCGGGGCTTTATGGCTACACCTTC.

This clone was counted a few times. This chain joins TRBV6-5 and TRBJ1-1, with a tentative D call TRBD1 (6 bases). V shed 6 bases and J shed 10 bases, with 18 bases lying between them. CDR1 is MNHEY and CDR2 is SVGAGI in the germline V gene. The CDR3 extends over 13 amino acids. CDR3 DNA sequence: TGTGCCAGCAGGGGAGGGGGGGCAGGTCCAGCTTTCTTT. Residues: CASRGGGAGPAFF.

This clone was seen a handful of times. J is TRBJ1-1 and V is TRBV4-3, with D tentatively TRBD1 (5 bases). Per germline, CDR1 LGHNA and CDR2 YSLEER. Trimming stripped 4 bases from V and 4 bases from J, with 16 bases between. This CDR3 region has 15 residues. The CDR3, as DNA: TGCGCCAGCAGCCCAGGGCACGGTGGAGGCACTGAAGCTTTCTTT. Translation: CASSPGHGGGTEAFF.

The CDR3 DNA reads TGCGCCAGCAGGGGCTCGGGGGTCGATACGCAGTATTTT. Its translation: CASRGSGVDTQYF. The V and J genes are TRBV10-2 and TRBJ2-3; tentative D call: TRBD2 (6 bases). Trimming took 6 bases from V and 6 from J, leaving 13 bases between them. This CDR3 region has 13 residues. Germline CDR1 WSHSY, CDR2 SAAADI.

The chain combines TRBV7-9 with TRBJ1-2, with 9 bases lining up with TRBD1. The V and J ends lost 3 bases and 6 bases, in that order; junction bases with no gene match: 11. Germline V gives CDR1 SEHNR, CDR2 FQNEAQ (reference sequence). This CDR3 region has 16 residues. CDR3 coding DNA: TGTGCCAGCAGCTTCGGGACCCGGGACAGGGTCCATGGCTACACCTTC. Translating it yields CASSFGTRDRVHGYTF.

The genes are TRBV6-5 and TRBJ1-1, with no clear D. Trimming removed 6 bases at V and 3 bases at J, with 11 bases between. The germline gives CDR1 MNHEY, CDR2 SVGAGI. The length of the CDR3 is 13 residues. The CDR3 sequence is CASSLGRDTEAFF. The CDR3 region has the DNA TGTGCCAGCAGCCTAGGGAGGGACACTGAAGCTTTCTTT.

This rearrangement joins TRBV29-1 to TRBJ1-1; D not resolved. Germline CDR1 and CDR2: SQVTM and ANQGSEA. CDR3 length equals 11 residues. CDR3: CNGGGITEAFF. Written as DNA, the CDR3 is TGCAACGGTGGTGGGATCACTGAAGCTTTCTTT.

The rearrangement links TRBV7-2 to TRBJ2-7; D is unresolved. Germline CDR1 and CDR2: SGHTA and FQGNSA. This CDR3 has 12 residues. V lost 3 bases and J lost 0, with 3 bases in between. CDR3 DNA sequence: TGTGCCAGCAGCTTCCGCTCCTACGAGCAGTACTTC. Its protein product is CASSFRSYEQYF.

This sequence joins TRBV10-3 and TRBJ2-7; D uncertain. Trimming shortened V by 2 bases and J by 2 bases, and 13 bases separated the two germline ends. The CDR3 runs to 15 residues. Germline-derived CDR1 and CDR2 are ENHRY and SYGVKD. This chain's CDR3 is CAISEGPDGTYEQYF. For the CDR3, the DNA is TGTGCCATCAGTGAGGGCCCGGACGGAACCTACGAGCAGTACTTC.

The genes are TRBV4-2 and TRBJ2-7; 9 bases map to TRBD2. Trimming removed 0 bases from V and 4 bases from J; junction bases left unmatched: 7. The CDR3 has 16 residues. Per the germline V gene, CDR1 is LGHNA and CDR2 is YNFKEQ. This CDR3 reads CASSQDIAGDGYEQYF. CDR3 sequence (DNA): TGTGCCAGCAGCCAAGATATAGCGGGAGACGGGTACGAGCAGTACTTC.

The chain links TRBV5-1 to TRBJ1-4, with unresolved D. This CDR3 is 16 amino acids long. The V end lost 4 bases, the J end lost 0 bases, and 13 bases lay between the germline ends. In germline, CDR1 is SGHRS, CDR2 YFSETQ. CDR3 DNA: TGCGCCAGCAGCCGAGATCCCAGCCCAACTAATGAAAAACTGTTTTTT. It specifies CASSRDPSPTNEKLFF.

This chain links TRBV9 with TRBJ2-3, with 9 positions matching TRBD1. This CDR3 has 18 residues. Germline CDR1 SGDLS, CDR2 YYNGEE. The J segment lost 6 bases and the V segment lost 3 bases, leaving 17 bases of the junction unmatched. The CDR3 DNA is TGTGCCAGCAGCGCTTATAACCGTCCCGGGACAGGGAGGGATACGCAGTATTTT. This sequence encodes CASSAYNRPGTGRDTQYF.

The chain is built from TRBV5-1 and TRBJ2-7, with 8 bases fitting TRBD1. Per the germline V gene, CDR1 is SGHRS and CDR2 is YFSETQ. After removal of 1 base from V and 5 bases from J, the junction contained 5 bases not matched to a gene. The CDR3 has 14 amino acids. For the CDR3, the DNA is TGCGCCAGCAGCTTGTATCCAGGGGGCGACGAGCAGTACTTC. It codes for CASSLYPGGDEQYF.

There are a few counts of this clone. The chain uses TRBV28 and TRBJ1-1; D is ambiguous. V dropped 6 bases and J dropped 2 bases, with 10 bases sitting between them. The CDR3 covers 13 residues. Per germline, CDR1 MDHEN and CDR2 SYDVKM. This CDR3 reads CASSLMGNTEAFF. Written as DNA, the CDR3 is TGTGCCAGCAGCCTAATGGGTAACACTGAAGCTTTCTTT.

This clone was counted between two and nine times. The chain joins TRBV12-5 to TRBJ2-5; TRBD1 matches 11 bases. V was clipped by 6 bases and J by 5 bases; unmatched bases: 8. In germline, CDR1 is LGHNT, CDR2 FRNRAP. This CDR3 is 15 amino acids long. CDR3 loop: CASGPGTGGRETQYF. CDR3 DNA: TGTGCTAGTGGGCCCGGGACAGGGGGAAGGGAGACCCAGTACTTC.

In DNA form, the CDR3 reads TGTGCCTGGAGTGTATCGGGCAGGGGGCGAGAGAAAGAAAAACTGTTTTTT. Amino acid sequence: CAWSVSGRGREKEKLFF. This chain joins TRBV30 and TRBJ1-4; 8 nucleotides line up with TRBD1. CDR3 length equals 17 residues. CDR1 and CDR2 (germline): GTSNPN, SVGIG (reference sequence). V gave up 0 bases and J gave up 8 bases; unmatched junction bases: 14.

The rearrangement joins TRBV5-8 to TRBJ2-2; D unclear. Germline V CDR1 and CDR2: SGHTS, YDEGEE. The CDR3 has 12 amino acids. Trimming cost V 3 bases and J 3 bases, with 3 bases left between them. For the CDR3, the DNA is TGTGCCAGCAGCTCCTACACCGGGGAGCTGTTTTTT. As protein: CASSSYTGELFF.

V usage is TRBV10-2 and J usage is TRBJ2-3; perhaps TRBD2 as D (7 bases). Between the trimmed V and J ends, which lost 6 bases and 1 base, there was a span of 14 bases. Germline V lookup: CDR1 WSHSY, CDR2 SAAADI. This CDR3 has 15 amino acids. CDR3 residues: CASSSSRGRTDTQYF. The CDR3 DNA sequence: TGCGCCAGCAGCTCTTCGCGGGGGCGCACAGATACGCAGTATTTT.